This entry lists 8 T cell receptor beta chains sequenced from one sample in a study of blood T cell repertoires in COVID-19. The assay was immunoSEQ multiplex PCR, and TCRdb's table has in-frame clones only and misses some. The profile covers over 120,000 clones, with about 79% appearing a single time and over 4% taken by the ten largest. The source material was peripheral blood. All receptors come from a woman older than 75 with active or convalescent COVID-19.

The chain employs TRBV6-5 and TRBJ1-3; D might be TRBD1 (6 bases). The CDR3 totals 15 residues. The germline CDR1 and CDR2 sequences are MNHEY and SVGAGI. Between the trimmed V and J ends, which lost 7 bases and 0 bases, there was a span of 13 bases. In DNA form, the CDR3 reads TGTGCCAGCACCATAGGGGGGGACTCTGGAAACACCATATATTTT. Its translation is CASTIGGDSGNTIYF.

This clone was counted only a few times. CDR3 nucleotide sequence: TGTGCCAGCAGCTTAATGGGTCGGCGGCCCTCTGGGGCCAACGTCCTGACTTTC. Its protein product is CASSLMGRRPSGANVLTF. J is TRBJ2-6 and V is TRBV7-9; D is uncertain. Deletions cut 2 bases from V and 0 bases from J, with 14 bases between. The CDR3 covers 18 residues. Germline CDR1 is SEHNR and CDR2 is FQNEAQ (reference sequence).

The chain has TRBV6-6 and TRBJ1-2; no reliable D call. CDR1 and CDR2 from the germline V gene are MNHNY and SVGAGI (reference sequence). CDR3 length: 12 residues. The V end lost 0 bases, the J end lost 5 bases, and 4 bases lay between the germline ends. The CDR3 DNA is TGTGCCAGCAGTTACTCGGAGTATGGCTACACCTTC. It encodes CASSYSEYGYTF.

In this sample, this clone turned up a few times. In DNA, the CDR3 is TGTGCCAGCAGCCGACGGGAGGCCCTGAACACTGAAGCTTTCTTT. Protein product: CASSRREALNTEAFF. The gene calls are TRBV7-9 and TRBJ1-1; D not certain. The V end was cut by 5 bases, the J end by 0 bases, with 13 bases between. Germline lookup yields CDR1 SEHNR and CDR2 FQNEAQ (reference sequence). The CDR3 covers 15 residues.

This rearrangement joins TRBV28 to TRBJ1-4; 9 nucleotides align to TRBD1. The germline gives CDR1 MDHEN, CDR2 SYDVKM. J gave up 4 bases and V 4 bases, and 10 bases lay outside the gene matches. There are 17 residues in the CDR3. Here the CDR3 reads CASSSTGTGKLNEKLFF. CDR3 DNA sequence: TGTGCCAGCAGTTCAACCGGGACAGGGAAACTTAATGAAAAACTGTTTTTT. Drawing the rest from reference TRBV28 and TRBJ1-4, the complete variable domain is DVKVTQSSRYLVKRTGEKVFLECVQDMDHENMFWYRQDPGLGLRLIYFSYDVKMKEKGDIPEGYSVSREKKERFSLILESASTNQTSMYLCASSSTGTGKLNEKLFFGSGTQLSVL.

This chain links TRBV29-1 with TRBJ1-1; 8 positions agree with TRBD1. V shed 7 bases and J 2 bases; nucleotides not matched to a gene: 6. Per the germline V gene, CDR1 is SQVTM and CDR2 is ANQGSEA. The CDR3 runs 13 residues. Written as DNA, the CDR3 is TGCAGCGCTTCGGACAGGGTAAACACTGAAGCTTTCTTT. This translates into CSASDRVNTEAFF.

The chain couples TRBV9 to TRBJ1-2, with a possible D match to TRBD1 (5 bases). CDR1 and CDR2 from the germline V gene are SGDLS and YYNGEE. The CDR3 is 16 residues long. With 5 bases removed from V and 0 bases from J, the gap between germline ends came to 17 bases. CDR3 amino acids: CASRRTFGHSNYGYTF. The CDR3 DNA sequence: TGTGCCAGCAGGCGAACATTCGGACATTCTAACTATGGCTACACCTTC.

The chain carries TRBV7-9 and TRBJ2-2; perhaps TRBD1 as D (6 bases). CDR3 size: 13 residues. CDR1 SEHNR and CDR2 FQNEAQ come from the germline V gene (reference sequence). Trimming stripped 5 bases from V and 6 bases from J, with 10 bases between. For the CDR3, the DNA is TGTGCCAGCAGCCCCTGGACAGCCGGGGAGCTGTTTTTT. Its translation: CASSPWTAGELFF.